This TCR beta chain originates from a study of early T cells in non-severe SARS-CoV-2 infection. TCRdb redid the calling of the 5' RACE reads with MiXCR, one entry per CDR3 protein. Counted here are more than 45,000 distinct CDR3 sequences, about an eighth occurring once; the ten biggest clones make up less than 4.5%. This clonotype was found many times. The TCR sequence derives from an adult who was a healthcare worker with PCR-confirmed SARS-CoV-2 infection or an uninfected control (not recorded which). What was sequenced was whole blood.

The CDR3 DNA is TGTGCCAGCAGCACTAGCGGGAGGTTGGATACGCAGTATTTT. Encoded protein: CASSTSGRLDTQYF. The chain joins TRBV27 to TRBJ2-3; 12 bases align to TRBD2. V lost 6 bases to trimming and J lost 6 bases; unmatched junction nucleotides: 4. The germline V gene has CDR1 MNHEY and CDR2 SMNVEV (reference sequence). CDR3 length: 14 amino acids.